This T cell receptor beta chain was obtained from a study of blood T cell repertoires in COVID-19 (dated by TCRdb to between 2020 and 2021). For the wider study: Collaborator samples came from the United States, Italy and Spain and covered acute and convalescent phases of COVID-19. Samples came from the ongoing ImmuneRACE study (first 160 participants) plus 1,254 subjects from 6 global collaborators. The prospective study material was composed of cDNA or gDNA derived from T cells, B-cell-depleted T cells, or PBMCs. A de-identified subject ID, COVID-19 status, age in years and sex were almost always included in the sample metadata. HLA class I and class II types, where available, came from metadata supplied by the sample provider rather than from assay-based typing. The repertoires were made available in a free public database intended to serve as a resource for research on the immune response to SARS-CoV-2. The dataset comprised deeply sampled blood TCRbeta repertoires from subjects exposed to, actively infected with, or recovered from COVID-19.

Another Seattle source contributed samples from volunteer blood donors who had recovered from COVID-19. The collaborating institutions used their own protocols to collect whole blood in K2EDTA tubes. Collaborator samples were shipped for TCRbeta analysis as frozen whole blood, isolated PBMCs, or DNA extracted from either sample type. TCRbeta CDR3 regions were amplified from genomic DNA by means of the immunoSEQ Assay, a bias-controlled multiplex PCR. Under the source paper's analysis protocol: Within the assay, amplification of reference gene primers was used to estimate how many nucleated cells each sample contained. To quantify the absolute abundance of each unique TCRbeta CDR3 rearrangement, sequence reads were collapsed and filtered. For each sample, productive Simpson clonality was calculated as the square root of Simpson's diversity index across productive rearrangements. Entries here come from immuneACCESS through TCRdb and include only in-frame sequences with V and J called. Some clones fail to appear in such tables; in the studies checked, an unresolved V gene covers under half of the shortfall, and the cause of the remainder is unknown. Clonal size and the V and J genes are those of that table, whereas D and trimming came from the DNA. The sample includes over 200,000 clones, with around nine tenths observed a single time. The top ten clones comprise approximately 6.2% of the sample.

This clone was counted between two and nine times. Its specific antigen is unknown. Per-base quality was not reported, and no clone a single base away is much larger than it. Overall results and qualifications from the work: The amount of clinical and demographic metadata varied by source and participant and was provided uncurated.

This receptor was taken from a man in his fifties or sixties who had recovered from COVID-19. Sequenced input: peripheral blood.

The CDR3 in this case is CASSHLGEGHHNEKLFF. In nucleotides, the sequence is TGCGCCAGCAGTCACCTAGGCGAGGGACATCATAATGAAAAACTGTTTTTT. The V and J genes are TRBV23-1 and TRBJ1-4; matching of 6 bases hints at TRBD1 as the D gene. TRBV23-1 is sorted into the ORF group, with uncertain function. Measured from the cysteine to the phenylalanine, the CDR3 is 17 residues long. Only CDR3 DNA is held: 51 bases, read in frame from base 1. V is cut by 3 bases and J by 4 bases, and the space between the germline ends is 18 bases.